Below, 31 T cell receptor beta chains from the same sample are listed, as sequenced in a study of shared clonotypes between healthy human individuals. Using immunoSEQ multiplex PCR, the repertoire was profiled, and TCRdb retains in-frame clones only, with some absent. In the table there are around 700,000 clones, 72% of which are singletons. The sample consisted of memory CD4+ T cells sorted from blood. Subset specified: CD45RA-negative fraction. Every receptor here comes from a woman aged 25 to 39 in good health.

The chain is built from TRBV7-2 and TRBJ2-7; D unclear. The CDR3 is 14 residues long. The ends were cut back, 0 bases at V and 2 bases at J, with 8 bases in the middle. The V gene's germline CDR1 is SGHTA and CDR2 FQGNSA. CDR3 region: CASSLANGPYEQYF. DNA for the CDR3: TGTGCCAGCAGCTTAGCGAACGGCCCCTACGAGCAGTACTTC.

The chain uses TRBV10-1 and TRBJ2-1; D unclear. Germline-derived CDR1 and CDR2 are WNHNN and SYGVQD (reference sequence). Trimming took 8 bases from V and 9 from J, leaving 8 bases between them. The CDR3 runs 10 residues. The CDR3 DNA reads TGCGCCAGCCTGAAGACTGAGCAGTTCTTC. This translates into CASLKTEQFF.

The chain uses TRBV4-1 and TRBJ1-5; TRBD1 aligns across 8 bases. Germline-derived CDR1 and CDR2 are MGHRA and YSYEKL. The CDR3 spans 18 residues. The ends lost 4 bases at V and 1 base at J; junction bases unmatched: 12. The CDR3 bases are TGCGCCAGCAGCCGACTATCAGGGGGCTCGGGAAGCAATCAGCCCCAGCATTTT. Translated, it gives CASSRLSGGSGSNQPQHF.

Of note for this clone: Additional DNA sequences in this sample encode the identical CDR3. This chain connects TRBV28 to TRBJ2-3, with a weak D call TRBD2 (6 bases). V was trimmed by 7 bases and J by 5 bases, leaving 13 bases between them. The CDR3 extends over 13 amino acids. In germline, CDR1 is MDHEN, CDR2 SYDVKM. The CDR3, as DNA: TGTGCCAGCATGGAGGGAGTTCTAGATACGCAGTATTTT. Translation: CASMEGVLDTQYF. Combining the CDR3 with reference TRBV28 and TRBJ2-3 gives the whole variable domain DVKVTQSSRYLVKRTGEKVFLECVQDMDHENMFWYRQDPGLGLRLIYFSYDVKMKEKGDIPEGYSVSREKKERFSLILESASTNQTSMYLCASMEGVLDTQYFGPGTRLTVL.

The CDR3 DNA reads TGTGCCAGCAGCTTCGGGGGCGGAGGTACACATGAGCAGTTCTTC. Residues: CASSFGGGGTHEQFF. J is TRBJ2-1 and V is TRBV28, with D possibly being TRBD1 or TRBD2 (6 bases each). Germline CDR1 MDHEN, CDR2 SYDVKM. The V end lost 6 bases, the J end lost 8 bases, and 20 bases lay between the germline ends. The CDR3 totals 15 residues.

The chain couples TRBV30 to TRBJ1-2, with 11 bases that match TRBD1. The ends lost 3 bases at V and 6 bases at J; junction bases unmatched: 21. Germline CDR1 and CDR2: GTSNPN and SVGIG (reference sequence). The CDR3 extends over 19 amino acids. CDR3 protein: CAWRGFEDRGQVIADGYTF. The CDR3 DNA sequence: TGTGCCTGGAGGGGCTTTGAGGACAGGGGGCAGGTGATTGCTGATGGCTACACCTTC.

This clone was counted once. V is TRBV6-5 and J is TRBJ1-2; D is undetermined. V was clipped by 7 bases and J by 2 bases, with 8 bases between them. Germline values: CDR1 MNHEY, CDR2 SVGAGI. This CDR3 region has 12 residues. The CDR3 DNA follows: TGTGCCAGCAAAGGATACAACTATGGCTACACCTTC. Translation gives CASKGYNYGYTF.

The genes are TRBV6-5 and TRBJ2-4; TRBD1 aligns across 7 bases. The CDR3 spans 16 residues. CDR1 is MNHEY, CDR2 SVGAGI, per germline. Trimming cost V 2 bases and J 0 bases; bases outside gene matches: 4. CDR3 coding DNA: TGTGCCAGCAGTTACGTGGGGACAGTAGCCAAAAACATTCAGTACTTC. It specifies CASSYVGTVAKNIQYF.

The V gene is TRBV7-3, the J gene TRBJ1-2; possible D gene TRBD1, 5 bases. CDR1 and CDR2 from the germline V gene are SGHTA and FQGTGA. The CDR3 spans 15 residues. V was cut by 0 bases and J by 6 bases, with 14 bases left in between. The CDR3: CASSLTSGGIDGYTF. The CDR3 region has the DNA TGTGCCAGCAGCTTAACGTCCGGGGGGATCGATGGCTACACCTTC.

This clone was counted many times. The CDR3 region is CASSQELAGAYEQYF. The CDR3, as DNA: TGCGCCAGCAGCCAAGAGCTAGCGGGAGCCTACGAGCAGTACTTC. The genes are TRBV4-1 and TRBJ2-7; 10 bases agree with TRBD2. With V trimmed by 0 bases and J by 2 bases, 1 base remained unmatched. CDR3 length equals 15 residues. From germline, CDR1 is MGHRA and CDR2 YSYEKL.

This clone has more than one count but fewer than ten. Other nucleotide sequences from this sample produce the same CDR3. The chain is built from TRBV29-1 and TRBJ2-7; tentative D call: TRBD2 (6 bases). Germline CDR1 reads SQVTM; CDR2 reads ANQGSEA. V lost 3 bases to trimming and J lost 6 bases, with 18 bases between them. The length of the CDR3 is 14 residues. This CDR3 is CSVEGGRERGEQYF. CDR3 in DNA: TGCAGCGTTGAGGGGGGTCGGGAACGGGGCGAGCAGTACTTC.

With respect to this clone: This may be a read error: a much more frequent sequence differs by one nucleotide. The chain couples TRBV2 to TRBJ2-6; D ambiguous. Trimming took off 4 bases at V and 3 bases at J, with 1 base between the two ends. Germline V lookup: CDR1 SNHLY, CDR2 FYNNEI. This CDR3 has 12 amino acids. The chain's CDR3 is CASSVGANVLTF. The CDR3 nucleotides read TGTGCCAGCAGTGTTGGGGCCAACGTCCTGACTTTC.

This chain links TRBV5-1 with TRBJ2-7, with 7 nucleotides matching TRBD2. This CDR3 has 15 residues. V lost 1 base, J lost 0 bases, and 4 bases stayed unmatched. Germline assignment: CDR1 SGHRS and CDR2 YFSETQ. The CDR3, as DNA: TGCGCCAGCAGCTTGATACTAGCGAACTCCTACGAGCAGTACTTC. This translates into CASSLILANSYEQYF.

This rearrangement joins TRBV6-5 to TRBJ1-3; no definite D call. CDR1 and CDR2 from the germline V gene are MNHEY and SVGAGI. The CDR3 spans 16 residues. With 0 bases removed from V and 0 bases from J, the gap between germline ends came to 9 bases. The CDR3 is CASSYSFLSSGNTIYF. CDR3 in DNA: TGTGCCAGCAGTTACTCTTTCTTGAGCTCTGGAAACACCATATATTTT.

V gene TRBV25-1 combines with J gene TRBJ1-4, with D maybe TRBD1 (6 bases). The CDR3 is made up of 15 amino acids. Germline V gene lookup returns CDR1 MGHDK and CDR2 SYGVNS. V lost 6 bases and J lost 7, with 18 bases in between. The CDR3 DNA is TGTGCCAGCAGCCTGTGGGGGGCGATCGGTGAAAAACTGTTTTTT. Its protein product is CASSLWGAIGEKLFF.

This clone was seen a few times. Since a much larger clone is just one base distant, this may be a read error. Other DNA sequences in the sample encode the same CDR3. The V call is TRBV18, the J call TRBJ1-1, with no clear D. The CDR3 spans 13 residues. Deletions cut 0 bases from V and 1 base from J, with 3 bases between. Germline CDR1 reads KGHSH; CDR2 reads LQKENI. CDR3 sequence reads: CASSPPQNTEAFF. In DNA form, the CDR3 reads TGTGCCAGCTCACCACCTCAGAACACTGAAGCTTTCTTT.

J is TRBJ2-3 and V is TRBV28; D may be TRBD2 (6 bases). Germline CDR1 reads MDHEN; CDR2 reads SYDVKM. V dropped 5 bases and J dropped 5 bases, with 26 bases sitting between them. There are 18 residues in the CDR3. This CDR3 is CASSPPFGSSQGVDTQYF. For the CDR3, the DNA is TGTGCCAGCAGTCCCCCTTTCGGGAGCAGCCAGGGCGTAGATACGCAGTATTTT.

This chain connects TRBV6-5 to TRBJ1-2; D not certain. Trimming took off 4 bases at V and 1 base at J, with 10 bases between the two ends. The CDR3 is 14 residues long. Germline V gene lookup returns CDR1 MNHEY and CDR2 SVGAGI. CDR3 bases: TGTGCCAGCAGTTCCATTCGGGATAACTATGGCTACACCTTC. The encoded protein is CASSSIRDNYGYTF.

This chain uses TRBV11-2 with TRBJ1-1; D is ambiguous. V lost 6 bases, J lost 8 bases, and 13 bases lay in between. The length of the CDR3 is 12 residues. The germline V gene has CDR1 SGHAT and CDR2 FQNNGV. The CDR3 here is CASRSNGPEAFF. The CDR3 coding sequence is TGTGCCAGCAGGAGTAATGGCCCCGAAGCTTTCTTT.

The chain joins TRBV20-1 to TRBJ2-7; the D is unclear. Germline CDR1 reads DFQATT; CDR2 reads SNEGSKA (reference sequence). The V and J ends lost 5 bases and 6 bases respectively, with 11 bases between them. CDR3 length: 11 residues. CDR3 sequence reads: CSADNSREQYF. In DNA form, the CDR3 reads TGCAGTGCTGATAACTCTCGCGAGCAGTACTTC.

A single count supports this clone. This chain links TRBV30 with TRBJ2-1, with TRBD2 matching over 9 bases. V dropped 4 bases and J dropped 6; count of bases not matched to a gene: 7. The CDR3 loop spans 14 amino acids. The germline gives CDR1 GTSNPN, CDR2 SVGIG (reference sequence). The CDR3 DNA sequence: TGTGCCTGGAAAAGGAGCGGGAGGAGCAATGAGCAGTTCTTC. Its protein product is CAWKRSGRSNEQFF.

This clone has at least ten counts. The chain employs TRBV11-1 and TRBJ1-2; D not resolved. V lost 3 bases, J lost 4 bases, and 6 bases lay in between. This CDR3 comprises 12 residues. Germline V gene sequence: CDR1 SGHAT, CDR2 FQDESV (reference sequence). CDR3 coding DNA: TGTGCCAGCAGCTTTGGGCTCTATGGCTACACCTTC. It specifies CASSFGLYGYTF.

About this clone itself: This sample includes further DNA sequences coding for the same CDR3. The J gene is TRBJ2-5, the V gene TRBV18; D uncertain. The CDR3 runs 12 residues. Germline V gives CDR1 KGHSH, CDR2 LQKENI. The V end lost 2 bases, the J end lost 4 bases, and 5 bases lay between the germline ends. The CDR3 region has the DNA TGTGCCAGCTCACCAATGCGAGAGACCCAGTACTTC. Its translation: CASSPMRETQYF.

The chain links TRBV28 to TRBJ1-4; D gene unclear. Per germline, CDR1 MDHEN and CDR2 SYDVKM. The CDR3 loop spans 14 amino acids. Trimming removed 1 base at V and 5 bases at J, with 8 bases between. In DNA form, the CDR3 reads TGTGCCAGCAGTTTATCCCCCGACAATGAAAAACTGTTTTTT. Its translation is CASSLSPDNEKLFF.

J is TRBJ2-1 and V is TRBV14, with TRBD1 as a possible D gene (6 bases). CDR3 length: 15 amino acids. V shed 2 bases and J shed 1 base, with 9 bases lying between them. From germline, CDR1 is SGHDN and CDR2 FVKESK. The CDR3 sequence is CASSQLGQSYNEQFF. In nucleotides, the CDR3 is TGTGCCAGCAGCCAATTGGGACAATCCTACAATGAGCAGTTCTTC.

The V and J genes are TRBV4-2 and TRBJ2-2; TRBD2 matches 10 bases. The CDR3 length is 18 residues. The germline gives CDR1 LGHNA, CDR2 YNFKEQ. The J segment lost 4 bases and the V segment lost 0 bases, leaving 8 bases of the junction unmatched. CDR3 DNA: TGTGCCAGCAGCCAAGACAGCCTAGCGGGAGCGGGCACCGGGGAGCTGTTTTTT. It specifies CASSQDSLAGAGTGELFF.

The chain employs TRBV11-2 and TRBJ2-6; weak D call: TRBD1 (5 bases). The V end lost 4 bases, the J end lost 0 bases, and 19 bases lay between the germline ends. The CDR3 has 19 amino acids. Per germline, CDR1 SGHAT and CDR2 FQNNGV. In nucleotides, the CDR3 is TGTGCCAGCAGCTCTTTATCGACAGATATAAGCTCTGGGGCCAACGTCCTGACTTTC. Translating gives CASSSLSTDISSGANVLTF.

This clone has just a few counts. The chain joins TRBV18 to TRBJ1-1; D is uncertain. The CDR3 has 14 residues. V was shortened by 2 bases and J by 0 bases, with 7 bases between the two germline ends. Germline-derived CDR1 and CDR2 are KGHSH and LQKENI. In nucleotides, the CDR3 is TGTGCCAGCTCACCATCCGGGGTGAACACTGAAGCTTTCTTT. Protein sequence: CASSPSGVNTEAFF.

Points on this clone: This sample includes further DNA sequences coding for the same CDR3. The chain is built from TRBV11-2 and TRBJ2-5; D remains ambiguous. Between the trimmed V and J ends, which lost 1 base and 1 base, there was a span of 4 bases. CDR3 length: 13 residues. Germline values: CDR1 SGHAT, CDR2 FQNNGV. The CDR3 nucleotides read TGTGCCAGCAGCTTAGGAGGCCAAGAGACCCAGTACTTC. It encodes CASSLGGQETQYF.

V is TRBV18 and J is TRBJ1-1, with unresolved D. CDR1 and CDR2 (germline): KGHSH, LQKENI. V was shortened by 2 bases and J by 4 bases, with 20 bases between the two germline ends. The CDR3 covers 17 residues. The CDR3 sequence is CASSPNPGEMPLTEAFF. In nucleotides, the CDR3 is TGTGCCAGCTCACCAAATCCCGGGGAGATGCCGCTCACTGAAGCTTTCTTT.

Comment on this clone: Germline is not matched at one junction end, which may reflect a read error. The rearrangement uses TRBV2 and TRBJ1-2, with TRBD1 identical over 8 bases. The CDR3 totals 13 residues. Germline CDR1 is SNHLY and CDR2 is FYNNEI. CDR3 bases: TGTGCCAGCAGTGAGGACAGGGAGTATGACTACACCTTC. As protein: CASSEDREYDYTF.